This T cell receptor (beta chain) was observed in a study of T cell repertoires in cytomegalovirus infection. Background on the study: The public TCR beta signatures pointed to both CMV infection and matching HLA type.

Germline V gene data show CDR1 as SQVTM and CDR2 as ANQGSEA. The CDR3 is made up of 12 amino acids. Trimming took off 3 bases at V and 2 bases at J, with 7 bases between the two ends. General study points: The response measured ex vivo was dominated by TCR beta clonotypes (HLA-C-restricted and CMV-specific). Carriage of CMV together with the relevant HLA was identifiable through cumulative public TCR beta family frequency.

TCRdb reprocessed the reads with MiXCR, giving one entry per CDR3 protein. This table holds 170,000 or so distinct CDR3 sequences, 13% to 15% found once. For this clonotype: Its target is not known.

The sequence was obtained from a human donor in good health (CMV status not recorded). Some clones in this sample may be carry-over from other donors' samples. Sequencing input: PBMCs. The V and J genes are TRBV29-1 and TRBJ1-2; D gene uncertain. CDR3: CSVDSENYGYTF. CDR3 nucleotides: TGCAGCGTTGATTCAGAAAACTATGGCTACACCTTC.